Each of the 19 T cell receptor beta chains below was sequenced from the same sample in a study of T cells in Graves' hyperthyroidism and ophthalmopathy. Amplification of TCR beta CDR3 regions used RNA as the template. Carried out on the TCR CDR3, a first-round RT-PCR used the HTBI primer set. TCRdb fed the multiplex PCR reads into MiXCR, producing one record per CDR3 protein. The data contain under 350,000 distinct CDR3 sequences, about a sixth of them seen just once; the ten biggest clones take up less than 70%. Sequenced: blood. These receptors all stem from a woman aged 55-75 years with Graves' ophthalmopathy.

This clonotype was observed at least ten times. The CDR3 protein is CASSLEAANSYEQYF. The CDR3 region has the DNA TGCGCCAGCAGCTTGGAAGCGGCAAACTCCTACGAGCAGTACTTC. The chain is built from TRBV5-1 and TRBJ2-7, with D tentatively TRBD2 (5 bases). The V gene lost 0 bases and the J gene lost 0 bases, with 10 bases spanning the gap. The germline gives CDR1 SGHRS, CDR2 YFSETQ. This CDR3 contains 15 residues.

The CDR3 spells CASNRGLISYEQYF. CDR3 nucleotides: TGTGCCAGCAATAGGGGGTTAATTTCCTACGAGCAGTACTTC. The chain combines TRBV11-2 with TRBJ2-7, with D perhaps matching TRBD1 (6 bases). The length of the CDR3 is 14 residues. The V gene's germline CDR1 is SGHAT and CDR2 FQNNGV. Trimming took 7 bases from V and 1 from J, leaving 14 bases between them.

This clonotype was observed many times. The genes are TRBV12-3 or TRBV12-4 and TRBJ1-1; unclear D gene. The V end was cut by 5 bases, the J end by 4 bases, with 14 bases between. CDR3 size: 14 residues. The CDR3 reads CASSVRGGITEAFF. The CDR3 DNA reads as TGTGCCAGCAGTGTCCGGGGTGGGATCACTGAAGCTTTCTTT.

In this sample, this clonotype turned up a few times. V and J are TRBV6-1 and TRBJ2-5, with D tentatively TRBD1 or TRBD2 (5 bases each). This CDR3 region has 14 residues. The V end was cut by 5 bases, the J end by 5 bases, with 15 bases between. The germline gives CDR1 MNHNS, CDR2 SASEGT. CDR3 in amino acids: CASSNRGPEETQYF. DNA of the CDR3: TGTGCCAGCAGTAACCGGGGCCCCGAGGAGACCCAGTACTTC.

V is TRBV9 and J is TRBJ2-3; 7 nucleotides align to TRBD2. Germline trimming cut 4 bases from V and 0 bases from J; bases unmatched to any gene: 5. The CDR3 totals 15 residues. Germline V gene data show CDR1 as SGDLS and CDR2 as YYNGEE. In nucleotides, the CDR3 is TGTGCCAGCAGCCGAGCGGGAACTAGCACAGATACGCAGTATTTT. As protein: CASSRAGTSTDTQYF. The whole variable domain, filled in from reference TRBV9 and TRBJ2-3, reads DSGVTQTPKHLITATGQRVTLRCSPRSGDLSVYWYQQSLDQGLQFLIQYYNGEERAKGNILERFSAQQFPDLHSELNLSSLELGDSALYFCASSRAGTSTDTQYFGPGTRLTVL.

This clonotype occurred many times. V and J are TRBV2 and TRBJ1-6; D perhaps matches TRBD1 (5 bases). CDR1 and CDR2 (germline): SNHLY, FYNNEI. This CDR3 is built from 15 residues. V lost 1 base and J 6 bases, leaving 10 bases between the germline ends. The CDR3 coding sequence is TGTGCCAGCAGTGAAGAGGGGCTCTCTAATTCACCCCTCCACTTT. It yields the protein CASSEEGLSNSPLHF. Drawing the rest from reference TRBV2 and TRBJ1-6, the complete variable domain is EPEVTQTPSHQVTQMGQEVILRCVPISNHLYFYWYRQILGQKVEFLVSFYNNEISEKSEIFDDQFSVERPDGSNFTLKIRSTKLEDSAMYFCASSEEGLSNSPLHFGNGTRLTVT.

There are many counts of this clonotype. The chain combines TRBV11-2 with TRBJ2-3, with a weak D call TRBD1 (5 bases). Deletions cut 5 bases from V and 0 bases from J, with 24 bases between. The germline V gene encodes CDR1 SGHAT and CDR2 FQNNGV. The CDR3 extends over 19 amino acids. The CDR3 is CASSPRVLWGEASTDTQYF. Here the CDR3 DNA reads TGTGCCAGCAGCCCCAGGGTCTTGTGGGGCGAAGCTAGCACAGATACGCAGTATTTT.

The sample holds many counts of this clonotype. This chain connects TRBV28 to TRBJ1-4, with D unresolved. The CDR3 is 13 residues long. Trimming removed 10 bases from V and 5 bases from J, with 14 bases in between. Germline CDR1 reads MDHEN; CDR2 reads SYDVKM. The CDR3 sequence: CATRRGPNEKLFF. The DNA of the CDR3 is TGTGCCACCAGGAGAGGGCCAAATGAAAAACTGTTTTTT.

For this clonotype: A much bigger clone sits one base away, suggesting this may be a read error. The chain joins TRBV7-9 to TRBJ2-1, with 11 bases fitting TRBD2. The CDR3 has 16 amino acids. The germline CDR1 and CDR2 sequences are SEHNR and FQNEAQ (reference sequence). The CDR3 DNA sequence: TGTGCCAGCAGCTTAGATAGCGGGGGGGCCTACAATGAGCAGTCCTTC. This encodes CASSLDSGGAYNEQSF.

This clonotype was detected many times. The chain uses TRBV28 and TRBJ1-3; 9 bases fit TRBD1. Germline V CDR1 and CDR2: MDHEN, SYDVKM. This CDR3 has 17 amino acids. Trimming took 6 bases from V and 0 from J; bases not matched to a gene: 9. This chain's CDR3 is CASRTPGQGFSGNTIYF. CDR3 bases: TGTGCCAGCAGGACCCCGGGACAGGGCTTCTCTGGAAACACCATATATTTT.

In its sample, this clonotype was seen a few times. The gene calls are TRBV4-3 and TRBJ2-2; 7 bases align to TRBD2. V was clipped by 0 bases and J by 6 bases; unmatched bases: 4. The CDR3 has 15 residues. CDR1 and CDR2 from the germline V gene are LGHNA and YSLEER. This CDR3 reads CASSQDWGRAGELFF. CDR3 sequence (DNA): TGCGCCAGCAGCCAAGATTGGGGGAGGGCCGGGGAGCTGTTTTTT.

This clonotype was detected ten times or more. CDR3 in amino acids: CASGRGLAGVADTQYF. As DNA, the CDR3 is TGTGCTAGTGGCCGAGGACTAGCGGGAGTAGCAGATACGCAGTATTTT. The V gene is TRBV12-5, the J gene TRBJ2-3; TRBD2 aligns across 13 bases. The CDR3 totals 16 residues. Germline CDR1 is LGHNT and CDR2 is FRNRAP. V lost 6 bases and J lost 4; bases outside the gene matches: 7.

This clonotype was seen more than once but under ten times. The chain has TRBV9 and TRBJ1-5; D remains ambiguous. This CDR3 is 13 amino acids long. Germline V gives CDR1 SGDLS, CDR2 YYNGEE. Between the trimmed V and J ends, which lost 0 bases and 3 bases, there was a span of 4 bases. The CDR3 loop is CASSVADNQPQHF. The CDR3 coding sequence is TGTGCCAGCAGCGTAGCTGACAATCAGCCCCAGCATTTT.

Ten or more counts support this clonotype. This chain joins TRBV30 and TRBJ2-7; D remains unclear. The V gene's germline CDR1 is GTSNPN and CDR2 SVGIG (reference sequence). CDR3 length: 14 residues. The germline V and J ends were trimmed by 4 bases and 4 bases, with 17 bases remaining between them. For the CDR3, the DNA is TGTGCCTGGACAGCCTCAATACCAAAATACGAGCAGTACTTC. Its protein product is CAWTASIPKYEQYF.

This clonotype was seen only a few times. This chain connects TRBV3-1 to TRBJ2-7; TRBD2 agrees at 12 bases. The CDR3 is made up of 16 amino acids. The germline V gene has CDR1 LGHDT and CDR2 YNNKEL (reference sequence). V shed 4 bases and J 5 bases; nucleotides not matched to a gene: 9. CDR3 nucleotides: TGTGCCAGCAGCCGAACTAGCGGGGGGAATGGGGACGAGCAGTACTTC. This translates into CASSRTSGGNGDEQYF.

The rearrangement uses TRBV29-1 and TRBJ2-5, with unresolved D. V was trimmed by 2 bases and J by 5 bases, leaving 9 bases between them. Germline V gene lookup returns CDR1 SQVTM and CDR2 ANQGSEA. The CDR3 runs 12 residues. CDR3 in amino acids: CSVEQAWETQYF. The CDR3 bases are TGCAGCGTTGAACAGGCCTGGGAGACCCAGTACTTC.

This clonotype was seen at least ten times. The chain uses TRBV6-2 or TRBV6-3 and TRBJ2-3, with 8 bases fitting TRBD1. With V trimmed by 6 bases and J by 2 bases, 10 bases remained unmatched. Germline-derived CDR1 and CDR2 are MNHEY and SVGEGT. There are 16 residues in the CDR3. CDR3 loop: CASSGDRGTHTDTQYF. Here the CDR3 DNA reads TGTGCCAGCAGCGGAGACAGGGGCACACACACAGATACGCAGTATTTT.

The table lists this clonotype with many counts. The rearrangement joins TRBV14 to TRBJ1-2; D ambiguous. The V end was cut by 5 bases, the J end by 3 bases, with 19 bases between. Germline V CDR1 and CDR2: SGHDN, FVKESK. This CDR3 region has 16 residues. The CDR3 loop is CASSESRNSIYYGYTF. CDR3 nucleotides: TGTGCCAGCAGCGAAAGTAGGAACAGTATCTACTATGGCTACACCTTC. The whole variable domain, filled in from reference TRBV14 and TRBJ1-2, reads EAGVTQFPSHSVIEKGQTVTLRCDPISGHDNLYWYRRVMGKEIKFLLHFVKESKQDESGMPNNRFLAERTGGTYSTLKVQPAELEDSGVYFCASSESRNSIYYGYTFGSGTRLTVV.

The chain uses TRBV5-4 and TRBJ2-7, with 7 nucleotides matching TRBD2. V was clipped by 4 bases and J by 3 bases; unmatched bases: 10. There are 15 residues in the CDR3. Germline V gene data show CDR1 as SGHNT and CDR2 as YYREEE (reference sequence). The CDR3 region is CASSEELGGVYEQYF. The CDR3 DNA reads TGTGCCAGCAGCGAGGAACTGGGGGGGGTCTACGAGCAGTACTTC.